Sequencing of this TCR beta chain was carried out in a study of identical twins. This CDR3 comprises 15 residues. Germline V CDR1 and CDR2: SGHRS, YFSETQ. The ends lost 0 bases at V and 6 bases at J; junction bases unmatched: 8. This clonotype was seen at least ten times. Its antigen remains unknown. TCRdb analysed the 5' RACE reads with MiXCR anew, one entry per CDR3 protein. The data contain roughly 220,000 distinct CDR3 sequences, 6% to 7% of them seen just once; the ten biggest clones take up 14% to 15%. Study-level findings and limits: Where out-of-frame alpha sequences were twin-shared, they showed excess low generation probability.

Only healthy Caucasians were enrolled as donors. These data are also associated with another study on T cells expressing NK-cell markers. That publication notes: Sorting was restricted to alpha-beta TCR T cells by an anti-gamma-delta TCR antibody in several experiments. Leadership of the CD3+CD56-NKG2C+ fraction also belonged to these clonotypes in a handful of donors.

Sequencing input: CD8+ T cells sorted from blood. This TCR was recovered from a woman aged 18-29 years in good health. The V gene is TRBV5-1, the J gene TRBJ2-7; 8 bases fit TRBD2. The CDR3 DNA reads TGCGCCAGCAGCTTGGAAGCGGGAGTATATTTCGAGCAGTACTTC. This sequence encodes CASSLEAGVYFEQYF.